The clone carrying this T cell receptor (beta chain) was seen a few times. Its antigen is not known. The sample is drawn from a study of blood T cells in healthy people across ages. Study-wide results and caveats: Strongly correlated with naive T cell percentage was TCR beta diversity. Investigators viewed diversity estimates from one million T cells as underestimates, the study reported.

PCR was performed a second time for about 7 to 11 cycles using a sample-barcoded 5' primer and a J-beta primer mix. Each cDNA molecule received a tag from a template-switch adaptor that had 12 random nucleotides. TCRdb redid the calling of the 5' RACE reads with MiXCR, one entry per CDR3 protein. This sample has about 840,000 distinct CDR3 sequences, with 25% to 35% found just once. PBMCs, at least 6.5 million per sample, were isolated. The CDR3 is 15 residues long. The same data also contributed to another study, on T cells of mothers and their children.

This TCR was sampled from a woman aged 40 to 55 in good health. Sequenced sample: blood. The J gene is TRBJ2-3, the V gene TRBV21-1; the DNA was not used to check the table's D call, TRBD1. TRBV21-1 is classified as a pseudogene. The DNA for the CDR3 is TGTGCCAGCAGCGCACGGACATCCCGTCCGGATACGCAGTATTTT. This sequence encodes CASSARTSRPDTQYF.